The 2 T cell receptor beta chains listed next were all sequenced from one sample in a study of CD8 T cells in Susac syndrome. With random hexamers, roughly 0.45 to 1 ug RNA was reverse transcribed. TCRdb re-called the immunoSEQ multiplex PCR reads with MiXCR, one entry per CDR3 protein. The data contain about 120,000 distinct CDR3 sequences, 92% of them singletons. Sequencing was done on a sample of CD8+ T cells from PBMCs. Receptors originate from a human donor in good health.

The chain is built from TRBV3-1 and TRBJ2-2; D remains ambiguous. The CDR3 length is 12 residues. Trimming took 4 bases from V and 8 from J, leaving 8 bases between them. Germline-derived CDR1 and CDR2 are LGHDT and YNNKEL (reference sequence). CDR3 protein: CASSPPEGELFF. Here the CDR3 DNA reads TGTGCCAGCAGCCCGCCTGAGGGGGAGCTGTTTTTT.

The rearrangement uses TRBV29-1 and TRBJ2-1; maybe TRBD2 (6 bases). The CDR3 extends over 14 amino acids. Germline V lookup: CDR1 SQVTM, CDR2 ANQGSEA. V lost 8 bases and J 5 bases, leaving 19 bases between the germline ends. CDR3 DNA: TGCAGCTCTAGAATTGGGGGGATCAACAATGAGCAGTTCTTC. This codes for CSSRIGGINNEQFF.